Below are 26 T cell receptor beta chains sequenced from a single sample in a study of T cells in narcolepsy (dated by TCRdb to between 2017 and 2018). Their antigens are not known. The library was generated by the immunoSEQ multiplex PCR assay. TCRdb retrieved this table from immuneACCESS and kept in-frame rearrangements only. Not all clones are present; in checked studies, unresolved V genes account for under half, and no reason is known for the remainder. This sample comprises about 1,700 clones, roughly 21% of them detected only once. The ten largest clones capture 14% of the sample. Sequencing was carried out using cultured CD4+ T cells from cerebrospinal fluid. Receptor source: a human donor with narcolepsy.

This clone is large by share. The rearrangement joins TRBV29-1 to TRBJ2-5; no clear D gene. V lost 0 bases and J lost 3, with 11 bases in between. The CDR3 is 14 amino acids. Germline CDR1 and CDR2: SQVTM and ANQGSEA. The CDR3 DNA reads TGCAGCGTTGAAGACCGGACGGTTGAAGAGACCCAGTACTTC. Translation gives CSVEDRTVEETQYF.

V usage is TRBV5-6 and J usage is TRBJ1-6; tentatively, D is TRBD1 (5 bases). Germline V gene data show CDR1 as SGHDT and CDR2 as YYEEEE. The ends were cut back, 5 bases at V and 6 bases at J, with 12 bases in the middle. CDR3 length equals 14 residues. CDR3 region: CASSFGQGNSPLHF. The CDR3 DNA is TGTGCCAGCAGTTTTGGGCAGGGTAATTCACCCCTCCACTTT.

By share, this clone counts as medium-sized. This chain uses TRBV7-9 with TRBJ2-3; D not certain. The germline V gene encodes CDR1 SEHNR and CDR2 FQNEAQ (reference sequence). With 1 base removed from V and 0 bases from J, the gap between germline ends came to 5 bases. There are 14 residues in the CDR3. The CDR3 DNA reads as TGTGCCAGCAGCTTAGGAGATAGCACAGATACGCAGTATTTT. Its translation is CASSLGDSTDTQYF.

By share of the sample, this clone is large. The gene calls are TRBV5-5 and TRBJ1-1; D is undetermined. CDR1 SGHKS and CDR2 YYEKEE come from the germline V gene (reference sequence). The CDR3 has 13 residues. The germline V and J ends were trimmed by 5 bases and 4 bases, with 12 bases remaining between them. CDR3 nucleotides: TGTGCCAGCAGTTCATCGGTTGGCACTGAAGCTTTCTTT. Its protein product is CASSSSVGTEAFF.

By sample share, this clone is large. This chain links TRBV5-1 with TRBJ2-2, with no clear D. Trimming shortened V by 4 bases and J by 1 base, and 11 bases separated the two germline ends. The germline V gene encodes CDR1 SGHRS and CDR2 YFSETQ. The CDR3 length is 15 residues. CDR3: CASSQDGMNTGELFF. CDR3 in DNA: TGCGCCAGCAGCCAGGACGGAATGAACACCGGGGAGCTGTTTTTT.

The chain employs TRBV7-2 and TRBJ2-1, with D possibly matching TRBD2 (6 bases). V was trimmed by 3 bases and J by 5 bases, leaving 11 bases between them. The CDR3 totals 14 residues. Germline V lookup: CDR1 SGHTA, CDR2 FQGNSA. In DNA, the CDR3 is TGTGCCAGCAGCTTTGGAGGGCGGGACAATGAGCAGTTCTTC. Its protein is CASSFGGRDNEQFF. The complete variable domain, with remaining parts taken from reference TRBV7-2 and TRBJ2-1, reads GAGVSQSPSNKVTEKGKDVELRCDPISGHTALYWYRQSLGQGLEFLIYFQGNSAPDKSGLPSDRFSAERTGGSVSTLTIQRTQQEDSAVYLCASSFGGRDNEQFFGPGTRLTVL.

This clone was seen a handful of times. The chain combines TRBV18 with TRBJ1-1, with D tentatively TRBD1 (6 bases). V was trimmed by 6 bases and J by 1 base, leaving 9 bases between them. The CDR3 consists of 13 residues. Germline CDR1 is KGHSH and CDR2 is LQKENI. This CDR3 is CASSDRENTEAFF. The CDR3 bases are TGTGCCAGCTCGGACAGAGAGAACACTGAAGCTTTCTTT.

The rearrangement uses TRBV7-3 and TRBJ1-3; tentatively, D is TRBD1 (6 bases). Trimming took 5 bases from V and 1 from J, leaving 12 bases between them. Germline lookup yields CDR1 SGHTA and CDR2 FQGTGA. The CDR3 covers 15 residues. CDR3 nucleotides: TGTGCCAGCAGCCGACAGGCAGGGTCTGGAAACACCATATATTTT. It codes for CASSRQAGSGNTIYF.

This clone showed up just a few times. The chain employs TRBV5-8 and TRBJ1-2; D is possibly TRBD1 (6 bases). Germline loops: CDR1 SGHTS, CDR2 YDEGEE. Trimming removed 3 bases from V and 8 bases from J, with 14 bases in between. The CDR3 runs to 13 residues. This CDR3 is CASSSPAGGGYTF. The CDR3 DNA reads TGTGCCAGCAGCTCCCCTGCGGGGGGCGGCTACACCTTC.

This chain connects TRBV9 to TRBJ2-1; TRBD2 is a possible D gene (7 bases). The CDR3 runs to 17 residues. V lost 3 bases to trimming and J lost 3 bases, with 19 bases between them. CDR1 is SGDLS, CDR2 YYNGEE, per germline. CDR3 DNA: TGTGCCAGCAGCGCCGGCGGCTGGGGGGGCCTCTACAATGAGCAGTTCTTC. Its protein is CASSAGGWGGLYNEQFF.

Worth noting for this clone: A read error may explain this, as a much larger clone is one base away. V and J are TRBV29-1 and TRBJ1-2, with D unclear. V gave up 5 bases and J gave up 2 bases, with 9 bases separating them. The V gene's germline CDR1 is SQVTM and CDR2 ANQGSEA. CDR3 size: 12 residues. CDR3 residues: CSVWAGNYGYTF. As DNA, the CDR3 is TGCAGCGTTTGGGCCGGGAACTATGGCTACACCTTC.

Remarks on this clone: One end of the junction fails to match germline, which may point to a read error. The rearrangement joins TRBV5-3 to TRBJ2-1, with TRBD2 matching over 7 bases. TRBV5-3 qualifies as an ORF whose function is uncertain. The CDR3 covers 14 residues. The DNA for the CDR3 is TGTGCCAGCAGCTTAGCGGGCAGGGTGGATGAGCAGTTCTTC. Amino acid sequence: CASSLAGRVDEQFF.

This chain uses TRBV7-3 with TRBJ2-5; 10 nucleotides match TRBD1. The length of the CDR3 is 16 residues. Losses at the gene ends were 2 bases for V and 5 bases for J; bases not matched to a gene: 8. Germline values: CDR1 SGHTA, CDR2 FQGTGA. This CDR3 reads CASSLFPPGQGETQYF. CDR3 DNA sequence: TGTGCCAGCAGCTTATTCCCTCCGGGACAGGGGGAGACCCAGTACTTC.

In this sample, this clone is hyperexpanded. This chain links TRBV6-1 with TRBJ2-5; no clear D. Germline CDR1 MNHNS, CDR2 SASEGT. The CDR3 covers 13 residues. V dropped 6 bases and J dropped 5 bases, with 13 bases sitting between them. In DNA, the CDR3 is TGTGCCAGCAGCTTCTCGAGGAGTGAGACCCAGTACTTC. Amino acids: CASSFSRSETQYF.

Comment on this clone: A read error likely explains this, since a far larger clone differs by one base. The identical CDR3 is also encoded by other nucleotide sequences in the sample. This chain connects TRBV29-1 to TRBJ1-1; a weak D match, TRBD1 (5 bases). V was clipped by 6 bases and J by 4 bases, with 18 bases between them. There are 14 residues in the CDR3. CDR1 is SQVTM and CDR2 is ANQGSEA in the germline V gene. The CDR3 here is CSVLIGPGGTEAFF. The CDR3 nucleotides are TGCAGCGTGCTGATTGGCCCCGGGGGCACTGAAGCTTTCTTT. Using reference TRBV29-1 and TRBJ1-1 for the parts outside the CDR3, the full variable domain is SAVISQKPSRDICQRGTSLTIQCQVDSQVTMMFWYRQQPGQSLTLIATANQGSEATYESGFVIDKFPISRPNLTFSTLTVSNMSPEDSSIYLCSVLIGPGGTEAFFGQGTRLTVV.

A few counts support this clone. The chain joins TRBV6-8 to TRBJ1-2; unclear D gene. Germline lookup yields CDR1 MNHGY and CDR2 SAAAGT. The CDR3 is 14 amino acids. V lost 7 bases, J lost 1 base, and 13 bases lay in between. The CDR3 region is CASTRREFNYGYTF. CDR3 DNA: TGTGCCAGCACTCGTAGAGAATTTAACTATGGCTACACCTTC.

This clone rates as medium-sized. The V and J genes are TRBV30 and TRBJ1-4; D gene ambiguous. Trimming took off 7 bases at V and 6 bases at J, with 9 bases between the two ends. The germline gives CDR1 GTSNPN, CDR2 SVGIG (reference sequence). This CDR3 has 11 residues. The CDR3 DNA reads TGTGCCTTTGACTGGGATGAAAAACTGTTTTTT. Its translation is CAFDWDEKLFF.

This clone was found a few times. The chain employs TRBV6-5 and TRBJ1-1; 7 bases align to TRBD1. V gave up 6 bases and J gave up 8 bases; unmatched junction bases: 9. The CDR3 contains 13 residues. Germline CDR1 reads MNHEY; CDR2 reads SVGAGI. The CDR3 sequence is CASRRIDRDEAFF. DNA of the CDR3: TGTGCCAGCAGAAGAATCGACAGGGACGAAGCTTTCTTT.

This clone is labeled medium-sized. The gene calls are TRBV18 and TRBJ1-5; no firm D call. The V and J ends lost 3 bases and 6 bases respectively, with 12 bases between them. CDR1 is KGHSH, CDR2 LQKENI, per germline. The CDR3 covers 14 residues. Written as DNA, the CDR3 is TGTGCCAGCTCACCTTATCAAAGCGGTCAGCCCCAGCATTTT. As protein: CASSPYQSGQPQHF.

By share of the sample, this clone is large. In DNA, the CDR3 is TGCGCCAGCAGCCAAGATCAGGGGGGGCTAGGTTCACCCCTCCACTTT. This translates into CASSQDQGGLGSPLHF. This rearrangement joins TRBV4-1 to TRBJ1-6; 7 bases fit TRBD1. The V gene end was trimmed by 0 bases and the J gene end by 9 bases; junction bases not matched to a gene: 8. There are 16 residues in the CDR3. In germline, CDR1 is MGHRA, CDR2 YSYEKL.

This clone was seen a handful of times. CDR3 sequence (DNA): TGTGCCAGCACCCGGACAGGGGGTTCTTATGGCTACACCTTC. This sequence encodes CASTRTGGSYGYTF. The chain links TRBV6-6 to TRBJ1-2; 10 bases are shared with TRBD1. Germline V lookup: CDR1 MNHNY, CDR2 SVGAGI (reference sequence). The CDR3 extends over 14 amino acids. The ends lost 7 bases at V and 5 bases at J; junction bases unmatched: 7.

V usage is TRBV12-1 and J usage is TRBJ1-3; the table names TRBD1, a call not compared with the DNA. TRBV12-1 is described as a pseudogene. The CDR3 has 15 residues. DNA of the CDR3: TGTGCCAGCAGCCGACAGGCAGGGTCTGGAAACACCATATATTTT. This encodes CASSRQAGSGNTIYF.

This clone was recorded a few times. The chain uses TRBV7-1 and TRBJ2-5, with TRBD2 matching 9 bases. TRBV7-1 is treated as an ORF (open reading frame) with a function not yet certain. The junction had 8 bases not matched to a gene; V was cut back by 4 bases and J by 5 bases. This CDR3 region has 15 residues. The CDR3, as DNA: TGTGCCAGCAGCTTTCAAGCGGGGGGTAGGGAGACCCAGTACTTC. As protein: CASSFQAGGRETQYF.

In this sample, this clone is large (0.1 to 1%). The chain couples TRBV29-1 to TRBJ1-2; D call uncertain. V lost 5 bases, J lost 2 bases, and 9 bases lay in between. Germline loops: CDR1 SQVTM, CDR2 ANQGSEA. The CDR3 has 12 amino acids. CDR3 sequence: CSVWAVNYGYTF. The CDR3 bases are TGCAGCGTTTGGGCCGTGAACTATGGCTACACCTTC.

By proportion, this clone is large. The J gene is TRBJ1-4, the V gene TRBV7-9; TRBD1 agrees at 9 bases. V dropped 2 bases and J dropped 10; count of bases not matched to a gene: 2. This CDR3 spans 13 amino acids. CDR1 is SEHNR and CDR2 is FQNEAQ in the germline V gene (reference sequence). The CDR3 region is CASSLPTGGKLFF. In DNA form, the CDR3 reads TGTGCCAGCAGCTTACCGACAGGGGGAAAACTGTTTTTT.

Judged by abundance, this clone is medium-sized. The rearrangement links TRBV19 to TRBJ1-1; D is uncertain. The germline CDR1 and CDR2 sequences are LNHDA and SQIVND (reference sequence). V dropped 6 bases and J dropped 0 bases, with 14 bases sitting between them. The CDR3 is made up of 15 amino acids. The CDR3 DNA reads TGTGCCAGTAGCCCCGACGGTTTTATGAACACTGAAGCTTTCTTT. This sequence encodes CASSPDGFMNTEAFF. The full variable domain, in which reference TRBV19 and TRBJ1-1 provide the parts outside the CDR3, is DGGITQSPKYLFRKEGQNVTLSCEQNLNHDAMYWYRQDPGQGLRLIYYSQIVNDFQKGDIAEGYSVSREKKESFPLTVTSAQKNPTAFYLCASSPDGFMNTEAFFGQGTRLTVV.